This record covers a single T cell receptor beta chain. Its antigen is unidentified. The V end was cut by 4 bases, the J end by 4 bases, with 10 bases between. Germline V gene sequence: CDR1 SGHNT, CDR2 YYREEE (reference sequence). The CDR3 is made up of 13 amino acids. Libraries were prepared by immunoSEQ multiplex PCR; TCRdb keeps only in-frame clonotypes and omits some of them. The repertoire holds some 480,000 clones, with about 83% as singletons. This entry is derived from a study of Ad26.COV2.S vaccination and SARS-CoV-2 variants. Study at large: The authors gave Ad26.COV2.S intramuscularly, either once or twice 56 days apart. Notes on the study in general: Vaccinees and placebo recipients showed similar non-spike TCR breadth. Placebo recipients had lower spike-specific TCR breadth than vaccine recipients.

Specified treatment: some 20 received Ad26.COV2.S at low or high dose, single or two shots; about five received placebo; per-sample allocation not given. Specimen acquisition occurred on day 63 following the initial vaccine or placebo injection. Based in Boston, the donor was an adult of 18-55 years. The chain links TRBV5-4 to TRBJ2-3; D is uncertain. The material was peripheral blood, obtained in a trial of Ad26.COV2.S vaccine versus placebo. This TCR derives from a person between 18 and 59 years old who received the Ad26.COV2.S COVID-19 vaccine or a placebo. CDR3 nucleotides: TGTGCCAGCAGCCTAGTCGCTTCAGATACGCAGTATTTT. It yields the protein CASSLVASDTQYF.